These 28 T cell receptor beta chains were all obtained from the same sample, sequenced in a study of cytotoxic CD8 clonotypes in ibrutinib-treated CLL. Produced via immunoSEQ multiplex PCR; TCRdb's table is partial and in-frame only. In the table there are approximately 70,000 clones, 75% to 95% of which are singletons. The sample here was PBMCs, taken after 12 months of ibrutinib treatment. The receptor source for this set is a human donor with chronic lymphocytic leukemia.

In its sample, this clone was seen once. The chain employs TRBV4-3 and TRBJ2-2, with 8 bases that match TRBD2. J was trimmed by 5 bases and V by 3 bases; bases with no gene match: 8. Germline CDR1 and CDR2: LGHNA and YSLEER. CDR3 size: 16 residues. CDR3 region: CASSQRAGGLTGELFF. CDR3 bases: TGCGCCAGCAGCCAGAGGGCGGGAGGTCTAACCGGGGAGCTGTTTTTT.

V is TRBV9 and J is TRBJ2-3; D may match TRBD1 or TRBD2 (5 bases each). There are 18 residues in the CDR3. CDR1 is SGDLS, CDR2 YYNGEE, per germline. Trimming stripped 5 bases from V and 0 bases from J, with 22 bases between. CDR3 in amino acids: CASRKGTRGTTSTDTQYF. DNA for the CDR3: TGTGCCAGCAGGAAGGGAACTAGGGGAACTACTAGCACAGATACGCAGTATTTT. Full variable domain (rest looked up from reference TRBV9 and TRBJ2-3): DSGVTQTPKHLITATGQRVTLRCSPRSGDLSVYWYQQSLDQGLQFLIQYYNGEERAKGNILERFSAQQFPDLHSELNLSSLELGDSALYFCASRKGTRGTTSTDTQYFGPGTRLTVL.

The J gene is TRBJ1-5, the V gene TRBV5-1; no definite D call. CDR1 SGHRS and CDR2 YFSETQ come from the germline V gene. The CDR3 spans 13 residues. V was cut by 0 bases and J by 4 bases, with 5 bases left in between. Here the CDR3 reads CASSLEQNQPQHF. As DNA, the CDR3 is TGCGCCAGCAGCTTGGAACAGAATCAGCCCCAGCATTTT.

CDR3 amino acids: CASEWDIRSYEQYF. As DNA, the CDR3 is TGTGCCAGTGAATGGGACATTAGATCCTACGAGCAGTACTTC. V is TRBV6-1 and J is TRBJ2-7; maybe TRBD1 (6 bases). There are 14 residues in the CDR3. V was cut by 9 bases and J by 1 base, with 16 bases left in between. Germline V gene lookup returns CDR1 MNHNS and CDR2 SASEGT.

The chain has TRBV18 and TRBJ2-3, with TRBD1 as a possible D gene (6 bases). The CDR3 has 14 residues. V lost 3 bases and J lost 3, with 10 bases in between. Germline V gives CDR1 KGHSH, CDR2 LQKENI. CDR3 amino acids: CASSPGQGTDTQYF. CDR3 nucleotides: TGTGCCAGCTCACCCGGGCAGGGGACAGATACGCAGTATTTT.

The chain couples TRBV7-8 to TRBJ1-2; D call uncertain. Trimming took off 1 base at V and 1 base at J, with 16 bases between the two ends. CDR1 is SGHVS, CDR2 FQNEAQ, per germline. This CDR3 contains 17 residues. The CDR3 region is CASSLVFTPRLNYGYTF. The CDR3 coding sequence is TGTGCCAGCAGCTTAGTCTTTACACCCCGGCTTAACTATGGCTACACCTTC.

The chain uses TRBV11-3 and TRBJ2-1, with D hard to call. Germline loops: CDR1 SGHNT, CDR2 YENEEA. V was clipped by 5 bases and J by 0 bases, with 8 bases between them. The CDR3 has 14 amino acids. CDR3 sequence (DNA): TGTGCCAGCAGCGACCGGAGCTCCTACAATGAGCAGTTCTTC. Its translation is CASSDRSSYNEQFF.

This chain links TRBV4-2 with TRBJ2-7, with 10 bases aligning to TRBD1. Losses at the gene ends were 5 bases for V and 8 bases for J; bases not matched to a gene: 15. The CDR3 is 16 amino acids. Germline CDR1 LGHNA, CDR2 YNFKEQ. CDR3: CASSLAVAGTGAKQYF. For the CDR3, the DNA is TGTGCCAGCAGCTTGGCTGTCGCTGGGACAGGGGCCAAGCAGTACTTC.

Turning to this clone: The sample has other DNA sequences that encode this CDR3 too. The chain recombines TRBV30 with TRBJ2-3; weak D call: TRBD1 (5 bases). The CDR3 spans 14 residues. Germline assignment: CDR1 GTSNPN and CDR2 SVGIG (reference sequence). Between the trimmed V and J ends, which lost 0 bases and 2 bases, there was a span of 9 bases. The CDR3 DNA follows: TGTGCCTGGAGTGTACAGGTAGACACAGATACGCAGTATTTT. As protein: CAWSVQVDTDTQYF.

This clone came up once. This chain connects TRBV19 to TRBJ2-7; 11 bases fit TRBD1. V shed 9 bases and J 2 bases; nucleotides not matched to a gene: 9. Germline CDR1 is LNHDA and CDR2 is SQIVND (reference sequence). The CDR3 is made up of 15 amino acids. CDR3 sequence: CASSQQGQGAYEQYF. The DNA for the CDR3 is TGTGCCAGCAGTCAACAGGGACAGGGGGCCTACGAGCAGTACTTC.

In this sample, this clone turned up once. This chain uses TRBV2 with TRBJ2-7, with 13 bases fitting TRBD2. The CDR3 loop spans 14 amino acids. Trimming removed 6 bases from V and 3 bases from J; junction bases left unmatched: 2. Per the germline V gene, CDR1 is SNHLY and CDR2 is FYNNEI. The CDR3 DNA reads TGTGCCAGCAGAGGGACTAGCGGGAACTACGAGCAGTACTTC. Protein sequence: CASRGTSGNYEQYF. Filled out from reference TRBV2 and TRBJ2-7, the complete variable domain reads EPEVTQTPSHQVTQMGQEVILRCVPISNHLYFYWYRQILGQKVEFLVSFYNNEISEKSEIFDDQFSVERPDGSNFTLKIRSTKLEDSAMYFCASRGTSGNYEQYFGPGTRLTVT.

This chain uses TRBV30 with TRBJ1-1, with D perhaps TRBD1 (6 bases). V dropped 1 base and J dropped 5 bases, with 14 bases sitting between them. Germline lookup yields CDR1 GTSNPN and CDR2 SVGIG (reference sequence). The CDR3 spans 14 residues. The DNA for the CDR3 is TGTGCCTGGAGTGACCAGGGGCGCCGAACTGAAGCTTTCTTT. Its translation: CAWSDQGRRTEAFF.

The V call is TRBV29-1, the J call TRBJ1-2; 9 bases fit TRBD1. CDR3 length: 13 residues. Germline CDR1 and CDR2: SQVTM and ANQGSEA. The V gene end was trimmed by 4 bases and the J gene end by 5 bases; junction bases not matched to a gene: 5. The CDR3 protein is CSVVDRGVYGYTF. The CDR3, as DNA: TGCAGCGTTGTGGACAGGGGAGTGTATGGCTACACCTTC.

This chain connects TRBV7-2 to TRBJ2-1; TRBD2 matches 10 bases. CDR3 length: 17 amino acids. Germline CDR1 is SGHTA and CDR2 is FQGNSA. The trim removed 6 bases at V and 7 bases at J, leaving 15 bases unmatched. Here the CDR3 DNA reads TGTGCCAGCAGTCCATCTAGCGGGAGCGGGGCACGGAATGAGCAGTTCTTC. Translation: CASSPSSGSGARNEQFF.

The genes are TRBV5-5 and TRBJ1-2, with D perhaps TRBD1 (5 bases). CDR1 is SGHKS and CDR2 is YYEKEE in the germline V gene (reference sequence). There are 13 residues in the CDR3. V was cut by 0 bases and J by 6 bases, with 9 bases left in between. CDR3 loop: CASSLGQGHGYTF. The CDR3 coding sequence is TGTGCCAGCAGCTTGGGGCAGGGCCATGGCTACACCTTC.

The count of this clone is one. This sequence joins TRBV6-1 and TRBJ2-1; 9 nucleotides agree with TRBD1. The CDR3 runs 13 residues. Germline trimming cut 6 bases from V and 7 bases from J; bases unmatched to any gene: 4. Germline CDR1 is MNHNS and CDR2 is SASEGT. DNA of the CDR3: TGTGCCAGCAGCCGGACAGGGGAAAATGAGCAGTTCTTC. Encoded protein: CASSRTGENEQFF.

V gene TRBV5-4 combines with J gene TRBJ1-2; the match to TRBD1 covers 7 bases. This CDR3 comprises 14 residues. Trimming took 5 bases from V and 8 from J; bases not matched to a gene: 12. Germline CDR1 SGHNT, CDR2 YYREEE (reference sequence). The CDR3 spells CASRDKTGVGGYTF. The CDR3 nucleotides read TGTGCCAGCAGGGATAAAACAGGGGTAGGAGGCTACACCTTC.

The DNA of the CDR3 is TGCGCCAGCTCGCAGGGGGCCTACGAGCAGTACTTC. It translates to CASSQGAYEQYF. The chain links TRBV5-1 to TRBJ2-7; 7 bases are shared with TRBD1. CDR3 size: 12 residues. J lost 2 bases, V lost 7 bases, and 3 bases had no gene match. From germline, CDR1 is SGHRS and CDR2 YFSETQ.

The rearrangement joins TRBV25-1 to TRBJ2-7, with 7 bases lining up with TRBD1. CDR3 size: 14 residues. With 1 base clipped from V and 2 bases from J, the junction kept 2 bases outside the gene matches. The germline CDR1 and CDR2 sequences are MGHDK and SYGVNS. This CDR3 is CASSEWTGAYEQYF. The CDR3 DNA reads TGTGCCAGCAGTGAATGGACAGGTGCCTACGAGCAGTACTTC.

J is TRBJ2-2 and V is TRBV19; D is perhaps TRBD2 (6 bases). V dropped 9 bases and J dropped 6 bases, with 20 bases sitting between them. CDR3 length: 15 residues. Germline assignment: CDR1 LNHDA and CDR2 SQIVND (reference sequence). CDR3 nucleotide sequence: TGTGCCAGCGCCGGGACCGGAGGGGTGCCCGGGGAGCTGTTTTTT. This gives the protein CASAGTGGVPGELFF.

The chain couples TRBV10-3 to TRBJ2-7; D perhaps matches TRBD1 (5 bases). Trimming removed 4 bases from V and 5 bases from J, with 15 bases in between. Germline V lookup: CDR1 ENHRY, CDR2 SYGVKD. This CDR3 spans 14 amino acids. The CDR3 loop is CAISGPRVQDEQYF. The CDR3 region has the DNA TGTGCCATCAGTGGACCCAGGGTCCAAGACGAGCAGTACTTC.

This clone was seen a single time. The genes are TRBV4-2 and TRBJ1-3; 7 bases align to TRBD1. V lost 5 bases to trimming and J lost 1 base; unmatched junction nucleotides: 11. The CDR3 totals 17 residues. Germline values: CDR1 LGHNA, CDR2 YNFKEQ. The CDR3 reads CASSDRVAGLSGNTIYF. DNA for the CDR3: TGTGCCAGCAGCGACAGGGTTGCGGGACTTTCTGGAAACACCATATATTTT.

The chain couples TRBV7-9 to TRBJ2-5; 7 bases align to TRBD1. This CDR3 contains 15 residues. V gave up 5 bases and J gave up 5 bases; unmatched junction bases: 11. The germline gives CDR1 SEHNR, CDR2 FQNEAQ (reference sequence). CDR3 loop: CASSEETGEWETQYF. The CDR3 DNA is TGTGCCAGCAGCGAAGAAACAGGGGAGTGGGAGACCCAGTACTTC.

This rearrangement joins TRBV9 to TRBJ2-3; D gene unclear. The CDR3 length is 12 residues. V shed 2 bases and J shed 6 bases, with 7 bases lying between them. Germline CDR1 is SGDLS and CDR2 is YYNGEE. The CDR3 DNA follows: TGTGCCAGCAGCGTGACATGGGATACGCAGTATTTT. Protein: CASSVTWDTQYF.

The chain joins TRBV5-1 to TRBJ2-3, with TRBD1 as a possible D gene (5 bases). This CDR3 has 18 amino acids. Germline V lookup: CDR1 SGHRS, CDR2 YFSETQ. Between the trimmed V and J ends, which lost 0 bases and 2 bases, there was a span of 19 bases. DNA for the CDR3: TGCGCCAGCAGCTTGGGGGATCAGGGATACTCCTTCACAGATACGCAGTATTTT. Translated, it gives CASSLGDQGYSFTDTQYF. Combining the CDR3 with reference TRBV5-1 and TRBJ2-3 gives the whole variable domain KAGVTQTPRYLIKTRGQQVTLSCSPISGHRSVSWYQQTPGQGLQFLFEYFSETQRNKGNFPGRFSGRQFSNSRSEMNVSTLELGDSALYLCASSLGDQGYSFTDTQYFGPGTRLTVL.

The chain couples TRBV29-1 to TRBJ1-2; D is uncertain. V was cut by 6 bases and J by 4 bases, with 18 bases left in between. The V gene's germline CDR1 is SQVTM and CDR2 ANQGSEA. CDR3 length: 14 amino acids. The CDR3 DNA sequence: TGCAGCGTGGATGGACTCAGCCAGAGCTATGGCTACACCTTC. This encodes CSVDGLSQSYGYTF.

The chain links TRBV6-5 to TRBJ2-2; no reliable D call. The CDR3 spans 15 residues. Germline CDR1 MNHEY, CDR2 SVGAGI. The V gene lost 5 bases and the J gene lost 0 bases, with 10 bases spanning the gap. CDR3 loop: CASSPFNPNTGELFF. The CDR3 DNA follows: TGTGCCAGCAGTCCATTTAATCCGAACACCGGGGAGCTGTTTTTT.

This chain links TRBV19 with TRBJ2-3; D call uncertain. V lost 10 bases, J lost 2 bases, and 10 bases lay in between. The CDR3 consists of 12 residues. Germline values: CDR1 LNHDA, CDR2 SQIVND (reference sequence). CDR3 DNA: TGTGCCACCGCTCCAGACACAGATACGCAGTATTTT. It yields the protein CATAPDTDTQYF.